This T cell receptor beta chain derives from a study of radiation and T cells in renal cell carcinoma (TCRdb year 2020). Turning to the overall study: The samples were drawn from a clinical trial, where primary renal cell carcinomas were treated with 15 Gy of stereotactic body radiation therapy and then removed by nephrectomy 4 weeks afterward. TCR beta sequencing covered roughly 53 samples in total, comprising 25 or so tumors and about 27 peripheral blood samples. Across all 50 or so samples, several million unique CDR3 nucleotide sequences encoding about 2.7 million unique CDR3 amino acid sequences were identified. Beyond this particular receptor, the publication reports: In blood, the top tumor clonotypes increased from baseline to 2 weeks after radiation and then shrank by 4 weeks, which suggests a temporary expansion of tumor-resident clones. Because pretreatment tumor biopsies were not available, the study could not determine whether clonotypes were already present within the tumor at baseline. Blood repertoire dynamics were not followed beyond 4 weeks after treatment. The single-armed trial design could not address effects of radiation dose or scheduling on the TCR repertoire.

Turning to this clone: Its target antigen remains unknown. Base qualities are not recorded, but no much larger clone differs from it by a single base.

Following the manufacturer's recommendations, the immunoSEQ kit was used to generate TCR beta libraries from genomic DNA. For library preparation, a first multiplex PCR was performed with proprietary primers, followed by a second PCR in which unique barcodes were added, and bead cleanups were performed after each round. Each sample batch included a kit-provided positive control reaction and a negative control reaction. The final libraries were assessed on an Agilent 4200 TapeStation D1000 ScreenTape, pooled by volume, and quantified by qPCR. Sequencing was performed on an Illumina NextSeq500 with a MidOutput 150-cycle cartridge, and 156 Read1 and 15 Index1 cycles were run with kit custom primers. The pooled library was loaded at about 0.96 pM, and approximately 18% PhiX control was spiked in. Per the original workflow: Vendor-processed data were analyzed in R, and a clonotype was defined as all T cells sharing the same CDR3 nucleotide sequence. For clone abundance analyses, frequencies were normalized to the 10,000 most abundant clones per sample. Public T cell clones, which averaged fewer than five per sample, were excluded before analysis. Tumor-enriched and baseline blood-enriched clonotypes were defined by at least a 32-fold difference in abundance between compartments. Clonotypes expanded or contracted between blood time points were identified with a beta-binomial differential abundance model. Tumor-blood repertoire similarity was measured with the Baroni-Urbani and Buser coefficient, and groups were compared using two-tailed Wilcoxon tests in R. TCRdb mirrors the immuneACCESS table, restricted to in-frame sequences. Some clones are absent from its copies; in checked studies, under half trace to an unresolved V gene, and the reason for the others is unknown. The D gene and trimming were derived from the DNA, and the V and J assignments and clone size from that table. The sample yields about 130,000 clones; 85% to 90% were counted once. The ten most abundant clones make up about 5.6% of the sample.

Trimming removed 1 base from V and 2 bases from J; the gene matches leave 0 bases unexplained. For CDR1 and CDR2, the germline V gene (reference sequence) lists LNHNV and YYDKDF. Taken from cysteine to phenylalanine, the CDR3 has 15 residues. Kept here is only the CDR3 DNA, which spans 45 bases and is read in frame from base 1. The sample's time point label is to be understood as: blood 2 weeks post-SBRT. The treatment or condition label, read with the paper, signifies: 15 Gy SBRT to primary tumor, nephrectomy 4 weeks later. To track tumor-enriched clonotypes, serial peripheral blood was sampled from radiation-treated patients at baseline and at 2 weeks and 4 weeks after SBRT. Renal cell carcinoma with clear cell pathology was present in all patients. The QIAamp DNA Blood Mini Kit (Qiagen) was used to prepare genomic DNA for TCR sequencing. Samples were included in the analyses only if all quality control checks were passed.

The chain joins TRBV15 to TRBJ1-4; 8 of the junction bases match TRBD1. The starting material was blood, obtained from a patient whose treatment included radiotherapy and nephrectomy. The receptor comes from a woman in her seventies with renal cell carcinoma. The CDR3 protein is CATSRGTGTNEKLFF. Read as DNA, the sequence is TGTGCCACCAGCAGAGGGACAGGGACTAATGAAAAACTGTTTTTT.